The present T cell receptor (beta chain) was sequenced within a study of siplizumab effects on memory and regulatory T cells (dated by TCRdb to about 2019). Concerning the study at large: The study looked at the effect of siplizumab, an anti-CD2 antibody, on alloreactive T-cell subsets in allogeneic mixed lymphocyte reactions made from human PBMCs.

Worth noting for this clone: The clone's antigen remains unknown. Within one base of it there is no much larger clone, and no base qualities were kept.

Here is what the overall study found, with its caveats: Unstimulated naive T cells appeared more diverse than memory T cells, and naive cells seemed to contribute substantially to the alloresponse. The cumulative frequency of alloreactive sequences that could be traced back to unstimulated CD4+ memory T cells was significantly reduced by siplizumab. Because sequences at frequencies below about 10^-5 were poorly captured, only a minor fraction of alloreactive clones could be mapped back to unstimulated subsets. No functional confirmation was obtained for the suppressive function of proliferating Tregs from siplizumab cultures. Among mappable alloreactive CD4+ clones, an average Treg-derived fraction of almost 70% was observed with siplizumab, compared with approximately 30% in control reactions. Roughly 80-95% of proliferating CD4+ or CD8+ clones could not be assigned a naive or memory phenotype.

In addition, sequencing in three donor pairs included unstimulated CD8+ effector memory subsets alongside CD4+ naive, CD8+ naive, CD8+ TEMRA and CD4+ memory subsets. TCRbeta CDR3 sequencing was performed on sorted unstimulated T cells and on proliferating T cells recovered from mixed lymphocyte reactions. Fresh whole blood from over eight HLA-typed healthy donors served as the source for isolating PBMCs. The germline V gene (reference sequence) supplies CDR1 PRHDT and CDR2 FYEKMQ. V is pared back by 4 bases and J by 0 bases, with 14 bases lying between the germline termini. The CDR3 measures 16 amino acids from cysteine to phenylalanine. The only DNA kept is the CDR3, 48 bases in frame from the first base. The library was made by the immunoSEQ multiplex PCR assay. Approximately 100,000 TCR templates per sample were assayed on the deep sequencing platform. Genomic DNA extracted from sorted T cells was used for TCRbeta CDR3 sequencing. In the source study's methods: The R programming language was used for clonal analysis of TCRbeta CDR3 data. Alloreactive CD4+ and CD8+ clones were identified by comparing unstimulated samples to CFSE-low samples taken after the reaction. By matching sequences to the repertoires of sorted unstimulated Treg and non-Treg cells, each alloreactive CD4+ clone was assigned a regulatory or non-regulatory origin. TCRdb stores this immuneACCESS table with in-frame sequences only. Part of the clones is absent; in the studies checked, under half of the shortfall reflects unresolved V genes, and no reason is known for the rest. The DNA was the basis for D and trimming; V, J and clone size are from that table. This sample lists roughly 26,000 clones; 80% to 90% were detected once. The top ten constitute about 22% of the sample.

This clonotype originated in a human donor in good health. The sample taken for sequencing was memory CD4+ T cells sorted from blood. Read against the paper, the sample's cell subset or site label means: unstimulated CD4+ memory T cells. The chain is made from TRBV13 and TRBJ2-3, with TRBD2 tentatively as D gene (5 bases match). The DNA sequence reads TGTGCCAGCAGCTCGATGCGGGTACGCAGCACAGATACGCAGTATTTT. Protein translation: CASSSMRVRSTDTQYF. Beyond the CDR3, the reference TRBV13 and TRBJ2-3 genes provide the residues; the full variable domain reads: AAGVIQSPRHLIKEKRETATLKCYPIPRHDTVYWYQQGPGQDPQFLISFYEKMQSDKGSIPDRFSAQQFSDYHSELNMSSLELGDSALYFCASSSMRVRSTDTQYFGPGTRLTVL.